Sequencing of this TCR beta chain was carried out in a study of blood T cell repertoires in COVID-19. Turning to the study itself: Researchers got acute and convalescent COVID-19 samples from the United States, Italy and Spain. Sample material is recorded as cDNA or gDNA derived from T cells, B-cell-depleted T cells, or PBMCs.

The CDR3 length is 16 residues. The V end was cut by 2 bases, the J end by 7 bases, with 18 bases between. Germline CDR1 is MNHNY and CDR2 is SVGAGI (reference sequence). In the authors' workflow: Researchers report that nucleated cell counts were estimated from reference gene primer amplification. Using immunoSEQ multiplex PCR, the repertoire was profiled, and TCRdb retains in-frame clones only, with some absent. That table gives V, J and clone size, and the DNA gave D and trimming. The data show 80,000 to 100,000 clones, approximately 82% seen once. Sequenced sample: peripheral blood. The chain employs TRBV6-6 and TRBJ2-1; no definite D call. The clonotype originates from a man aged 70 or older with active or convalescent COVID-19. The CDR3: CASSYDRPRRGNEQFF. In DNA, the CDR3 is TGTGCCAGCAGTTACGATCGGCCACGACGCGGAAATGAGCAGTTCTTC.